The 6 T cell receptor beta chains listed next were all sequenced from one sample in a study of PD-L1 blockade in urothelial cancer. The sample's time point: pretreatment peripheral blood. Only in-frame clones appear in the TCRdb table, and some are missing; sequencing was by immunoSEQ multiplex PCR. The sample holds roughly 40,000 clones, roughly 84% seen once. Sequencing used PBMCs, obtained around atezolizumab (anti-PD-L1) treatment. The receptors were sampled from a donor at least 40 years old with urothelial cancer.

The chain recombines TRBV6-5 with TRBJ2-5; 7 bases line up with TRBD2. Germline V gene data show CDR1 as MNHEY and CDR2 as SVGAGI. Unmatched junction bases numbered 6, after V lost 4 bases and J lost 4 bases. The CDR3 consists of 14 residues. This CDR3 reads CASSSAGVPETQYF. DNA of the CDR3: TGTGCCAGCAGTTCTGCGGGGGTCCCAGAGACCCAGTACTTC.

A word on this clone: Other DNA sequences in the same sample also yield this CDR3. The rearrangement uses TRBV7-3 and TRBJ2-5; possibly TRBD1 for D (6 bases). Germline V gene sequence: CDR1 SGHTA, CDR2 FQGTGA. The CDR3 has 13 residues. Trimming took 5 bases from V and 4 from J, leaving 11 bases between them. For the CDR3, the DNA is TGTGCCAGCAGCCCGACAGGCGGAGAGACCCAGTACTTC. Translating it yields CASSPTGGETQYF.

The chain couples TRBV28 to TRBJ2-1, with 7 bases fitting TRBD2. The germline gives CDR1 MDHEN, CDR2 SYDVKM. V gave up 4 bases and J gave up 0 bases; unmatched junction bases: 12. The CDR3 loop spans 18 amino acids. The CDR3 nucleotides are TGTGCCAGCAGTTCCCCCGCTTCTAGCGGCAACTCCTACAATGAGCAGTTCTTC. It yields the protein CASSSPASSGNSYNEQFF. The full variable domain, completed using reference TRBV28 and TRBJ2-1, is DVKVTQSSRYLVKRTGEKVFLECVQDMDHENMFWYRQDPGLGLRLIYFSYDVKMKEKGDIPEGYSVSREKKERFSLILESASTNQTSMYLCASSSPASSGNSYNEQFFGPGTRLTVL.

This chain links TRBV7-3 with TRBJ2-1; tentatively, D is TRBD2 (5 bases). CDR3 length equals 15 residues. V was trimmed by 3 bases and J by 0 bases, leaving 9 bases between them. The germline V gene encodes CDR1 SGHTA and CDR2 FQGTGA. CDR3 loop: CASSLTGSSYNEQFF. CDR3 sequence (DNA): TGTGCCAGCAGCTTGACGGGAAGCTCCTACAATGAGCAGTTCTTC.

A single count supports this clone. The chain joins TRBV4-2 to TRBJ2-1, with 7 bases fitting TRBD1. The CDR3 contains 17 residues. V was clipped by 0 bases and J by 2 bases; unmatched bases: 7. Germline assignment: CDR1 LGHNA and CDR2 YNFKEQ. Here the CDR3 DNA reads TGTGCCAGCAGCCAAGATGAGGGACAGTCGCCCTACAATGAGCAGTTCTTC. Protein product: CASSQDEGQSPYNEQFF.

This rearrangement joins TRBV28 to TRBJ2-7; 10 bases fit TRBD2. The J segment lost 6 bases and the V segment lost 3 bases, leaving 23 bases of the junction unmatched. From germline, CDR1 is MDHEN and CDR2 SYDVKM. This CDR3 has 20 amino acids. The DNA for the CDR3 is TGTGCCAGCAGTTTCTTGGGGCGGTATAGCGGGAGGCCACCGAGGGTCGAGCAGTACTTC. Translation: CASSFLGRYSGRPPRVEQYF.